Sequencing of this TCR beta chain was carried out in a study of blood T cell repertoires in COVID-19. On the study more broadly: Samples representing acute and convalescent COVID-19 were sourced from the United States, Italy and Spain. T cells, B-cell-depleted T cells, or PBMCs supplied cDNA or gDNA.

The CDR3 has 14 residues. The germline CDR1 and CDR2 sequences are MDHEN and SYDVKM. The junction had 10 bases not matched to a gene; V was cut back by 6 bases and J by 7 bases. During active infection, Seattle patients enrolled and were then monitored through disease. Per the study methods: The assay estimated nucleated cells by amplifying reference gene primers. Profiling relied on immunoSEQ multiplex PCR, and the TCRdb table lists in-frame clones only, not all of them. V, J and clone size derive from that table, while D and trimming were established from the DNA sequence. Among about 200,000 clones, over 75% were seen once, and the ten largest hold about a sixth.

This receptor was taken from a man over 45 with COVID-19, enrolled during active disease. This rearrangement joins TRBV28 to TRBJ1-2; 8 bases are shared with TRBD1. Sequenced: peripheral blood. Here the CDR3 DNA reads TGTGCCAGCAGGCCCCAGGACAGGGTCTTTGGCTACACCTTC. The encoded protein is CASRPQDRVFGYTF.